These T cell receptor beta chains were read from a single sample in a study of control samples from healthy donors and cancer patients. The method was immunoSEQ multiplex PCR; TCRdb's version includes in-frame clones alone and lacks a portion of them. The data show over 70,000 clones, with approximately 88% seen just once and roughly a tenth held by the top ten. The material sequenced was PBMCs. The receptors originated from a woman aged 45-59 years with colorectal cancer. The CDR3 runs from the conserved cysteine through the conserved F or W. A D gene is named only where the DNA matches it firmly. The size field is filled for only some rows; it gives once, few, many or a size class.

d_gene	v_gene	j_gene	abundance	CDR3aa	CDR3nt
TRBD1	TRBV6-5	TRBJ1-2	.	CASSFPGQGNGYTF	TGTGCCAGCAGTTTCCCGGGACAGGGAAATGGCTACACCTTC
TRBD1	TRBV15	TRBJ2-2	.	CATSRGAGGARTGELFF	TGTGCCACCAGCAGAGGCGCAGGGGGCGCGAGAACCGGGGAGCTGTTTTTT
.	TRBV9	TRBJ2-1	.	CASSAANEQFF	TGTGCCAGCAGCGCCGCAAATGAGCAGTTCTTC
.	TRBV7-3	TRBJ1-1	.	CASSQPGVTEAFF	TGTGCCAGCAGTCAACCAGGGGTCACTGAAGCTTTCTTT
.	TRBV11-2	TRBJ2-3	few	CASSLDDPVQTGCDTQYF	TGTGCCAGCAGCTTAGATGATCCCGTGCAGACAGGATGTGATACGCAGTATTTT
.	TRBV9	TRBJ1-1	.	CASSSRPGEAFF	TGTGCCAGCAGCTCCCGCCCCGGGGAAGCTTTCTTT
.	TRBV7-2	TRBJ2-5	.	CASSLGVKETQYF	TGTGCCAGCAGCTTAGGGGTTAAAGAGACCCAGTACTTC
.	TRBV5-1	TRBJ1-1	.	CASSLGGREDTEAFF	TGCGCCAGCAGCTTGGGGGGCAGGGAGGACACTGAAGCTTTCTTT
.	TRBV20-1	TRBJ1-1	.	CSASKGMNTEAFF	TGCAGTGCTAGTAAGGGGATGAACACTGAAGCTTTCTTT
TRBD1	TRBV5-1	TRBJ2-5	.	CASSSPGTGGKETQYF	TGCGCCAGCAGCTCTCCCGGGACAGGGGGCAAAGAGACCCAGTACTTC
.	TRBV7-2	TRBJ2-5	.	CASSLGVQGRETQYF	TGTGCCAGCAGCTTAGGGGTACAGGGTAGGGAGACCCAGTACTTC
.	TRBV28	TRBJ1-1	.	CAIEGAGSVNTEAFF	TGTGCCATCGAAGGGGCAGGTAGTGTGAACACTGAAGCTTTCTTT
TRBD2	TRBV5-4	TRBJ2-5	once	CASSSSGGARETQYF	TGTGCCAGCAGCTCTAGCGGGGGGGCACGGGAGACCCAGTACTTC
.	TRBV7-9	TRBJ1-1	.	CASSLRSGTEAFF	TGTGCCAGCAGCTTACGCTCGGGCACTGAAGCTTTCTTT
.	TRBV5-1	TRBJ2-3	.	CASAPAGYSLDTQYF	TGCGCCAGCGCCCCGGCTGGGTATAGCCTAGATACGCAGTATTTT
.	TRBV19	TRBJ1-2	.	CASSIGAEYGYTF	TGTGCCAGTAGTATAGGGGCTGAGTATGGCTACACCTTC
TRBD2	TRBV2	TRBJ2-3	.	CASSEDAGGPTDTQYF	TGTGCCAGCAGTGAAGATGCGGGAGGGCCCACAGATACGCAGTATTTT
TRBD2	TRBV7-2	TRBJ2-5	once	CASSLAGGQETQYF	TGTGCCAGCAGCTTAGCGGGGGGGCAAGAGACCCAGTACTTC
.	TRBV19	TRBJ1-6	.	CASSIEGNSPLHF	TGTGCCAGTAGTATAGAGGGGAATTCACCCCTCCACTTT
.	TRBV5-1	TRBJ2-5	.	CASRGGGRTIEETQYF	TGCGCCAGCAGAGGAGGGGGGCGGACAATCGAAGAGACCCAGTACTTC
.	TRBV6-5	TRBJ1-1	.	CASTSDTEAFF	TGTGCCAGCACCTCAGACACTGAAGCTTTCTTT
TRBD2	TRBV10-2	TRBJ2-1	.	CASSELGTSLYNEQFF	TGCGCCAGCAGTGAACTCGGGACTAGCCTCTACAATGAGCAGTTCTTC
.	TRBV5-1	TRBJ2-2	.	CASSLYGRGSTGELFF	TGCGCCAGCAGCTTATACGGGCGGGGATCCACCGGGGAGCTGTTTTTT
.	TRBV5-4	TRBJ2-1	.	CASSLDPTGYNEQFF	TGTGCCAGCAGCTTGGACCCTACAGGGTACAATGAGCAGTTCTTC
TRBD2	TRBV5-8	TRBJ2-1	once	CASSGRRTSGNEQFF	TGTGCCAGCAGCGGGCGCCGGACTAGCGGTAATGAGCAGTTCTTC
TRBD1	TRBV7-8	TRBJ2-5	.	CASSSTPGQGETQYF	TGTGCCAGCAGCTCAACTCCGGGACAGGGGGAGACCCAGTACTTC